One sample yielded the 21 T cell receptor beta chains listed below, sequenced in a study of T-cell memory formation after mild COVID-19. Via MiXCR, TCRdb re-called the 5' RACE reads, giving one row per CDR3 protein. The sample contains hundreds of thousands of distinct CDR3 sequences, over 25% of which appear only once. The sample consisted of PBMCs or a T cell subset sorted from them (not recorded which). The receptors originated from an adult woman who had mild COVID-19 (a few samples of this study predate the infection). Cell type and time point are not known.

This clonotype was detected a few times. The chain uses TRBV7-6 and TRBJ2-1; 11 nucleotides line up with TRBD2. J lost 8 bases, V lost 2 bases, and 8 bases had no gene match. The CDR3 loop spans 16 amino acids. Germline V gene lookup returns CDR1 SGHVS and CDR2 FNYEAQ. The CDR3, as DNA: TGTGCCAGCAGCTTAAGGTTAGCGGGAGGGCCACATGAGCAGTTCTTC. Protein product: CASSLRLAGGPHEQFF.

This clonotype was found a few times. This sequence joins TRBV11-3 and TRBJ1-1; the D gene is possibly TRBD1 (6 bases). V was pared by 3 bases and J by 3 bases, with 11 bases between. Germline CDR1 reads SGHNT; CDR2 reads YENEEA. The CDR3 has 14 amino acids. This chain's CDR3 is CASSLGDTDTEAFF. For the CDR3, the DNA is TGTGCCAGCAGCTTGGGGGACACGGACACTGAAGCTTTCTTT.

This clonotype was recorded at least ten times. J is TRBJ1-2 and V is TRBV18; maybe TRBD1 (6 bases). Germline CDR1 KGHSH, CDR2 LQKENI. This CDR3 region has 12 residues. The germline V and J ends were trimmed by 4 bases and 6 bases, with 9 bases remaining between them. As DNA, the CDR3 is TGTGCCAGCTCACTGCAGGGGAATGGCTACACCTTC. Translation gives CASSLQGNGYTF. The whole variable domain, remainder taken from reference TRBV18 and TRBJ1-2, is NAGVMQNPRHLVRRRGQEARLRCSPMKGHSHVYWYRQLPEEGLKFMVYLQKENIIDESGMPKERFSAEFPKEGPSILRIQQVVRGDSAAYFCASSLQGNGYTFGSGTRLTVV.

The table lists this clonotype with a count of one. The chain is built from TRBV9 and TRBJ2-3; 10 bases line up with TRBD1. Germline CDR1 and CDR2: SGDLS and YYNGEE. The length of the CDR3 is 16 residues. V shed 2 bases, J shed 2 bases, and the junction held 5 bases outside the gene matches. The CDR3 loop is CASSVRDRGITDTQYF. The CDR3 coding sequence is TGTGCCAGCAGCGTCCGGGACAGGGGAATCACAGATACGCAGTATTTT.

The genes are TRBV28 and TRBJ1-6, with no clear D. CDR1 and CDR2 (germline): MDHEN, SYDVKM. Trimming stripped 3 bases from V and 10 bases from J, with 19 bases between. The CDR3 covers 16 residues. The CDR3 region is CASSFSAGRRSSPLHF. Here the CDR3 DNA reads TGTGCCAGCAGTTTTAGCGCGGGGAGGCGAAGCTCACCCCTCCACTTT.

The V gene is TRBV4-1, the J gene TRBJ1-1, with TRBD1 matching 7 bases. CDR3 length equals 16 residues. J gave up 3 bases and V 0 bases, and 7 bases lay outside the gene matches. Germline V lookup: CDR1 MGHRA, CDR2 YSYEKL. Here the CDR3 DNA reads TGCGCCAGCAGCCAAGACCCCCAGGGGGGGGACACTGAAGCTTTCTTT. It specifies CASSQDPQGGDTEAFF.

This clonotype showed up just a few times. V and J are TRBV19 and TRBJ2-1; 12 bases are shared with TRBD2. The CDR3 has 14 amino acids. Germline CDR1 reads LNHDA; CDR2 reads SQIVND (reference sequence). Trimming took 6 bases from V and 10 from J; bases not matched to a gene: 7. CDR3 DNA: TGTGCCAGTAGGACTAGCGGGGGCCTCGGGGAGCAGTTCTTC. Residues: CASRTSGGLGEQFF.

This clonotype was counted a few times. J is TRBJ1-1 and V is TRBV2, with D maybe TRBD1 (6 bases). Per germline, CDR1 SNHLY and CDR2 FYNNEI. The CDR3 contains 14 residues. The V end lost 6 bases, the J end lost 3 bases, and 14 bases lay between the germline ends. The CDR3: CASRAGEIDTEAFF. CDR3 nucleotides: TGTGCCAGCAGAGCAGGGGAAATTGACACTGAAGCTTTCTTT.

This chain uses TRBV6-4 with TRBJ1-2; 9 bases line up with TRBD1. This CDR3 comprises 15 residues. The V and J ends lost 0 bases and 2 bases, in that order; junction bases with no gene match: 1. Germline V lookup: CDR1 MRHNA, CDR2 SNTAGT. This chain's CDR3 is CASSDSGQGNYGYTF. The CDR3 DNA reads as TGTGCCAGCAGTGACTCGGGACAGGGAAACTATGGCTACACCTTC.

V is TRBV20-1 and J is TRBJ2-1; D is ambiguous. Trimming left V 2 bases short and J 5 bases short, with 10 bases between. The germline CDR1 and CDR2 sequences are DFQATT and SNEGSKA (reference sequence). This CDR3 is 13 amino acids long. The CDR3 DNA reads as TGCAGTGCTAGACTCAGACTCAACAATGAGCAGTTCTTC. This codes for CSARLRLNNEQFF.

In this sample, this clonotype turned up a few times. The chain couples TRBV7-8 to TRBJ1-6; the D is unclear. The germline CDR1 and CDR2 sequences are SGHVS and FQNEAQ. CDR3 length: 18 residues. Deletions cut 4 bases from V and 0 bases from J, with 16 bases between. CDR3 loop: CASSSGESTSSYNSPLHF. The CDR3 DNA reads TGTGCCAGCAGCTCTGGGGAGAGCACCAGCTCCTATAATTCACCCCTCCACTTT.

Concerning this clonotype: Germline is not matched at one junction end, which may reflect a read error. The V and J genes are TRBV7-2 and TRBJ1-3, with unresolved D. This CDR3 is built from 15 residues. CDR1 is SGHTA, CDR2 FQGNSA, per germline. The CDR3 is CASSLLVVSGNTIYF. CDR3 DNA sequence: TGTGCAAGCAGCTTATTAGTAGTGTCCGGAAACACCATATATTTT. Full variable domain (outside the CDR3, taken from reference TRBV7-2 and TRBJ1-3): GAGVSQSPSNKVTEKGKDVELRCDPISGHTALYWYRQSLGQGLEFLIYFQGNSAPDKSGLPSDRFSAERTGGSVSTLTIQRTQQEDSAVYLCASSLLVVSGNTIYFGEGSWLTVV.

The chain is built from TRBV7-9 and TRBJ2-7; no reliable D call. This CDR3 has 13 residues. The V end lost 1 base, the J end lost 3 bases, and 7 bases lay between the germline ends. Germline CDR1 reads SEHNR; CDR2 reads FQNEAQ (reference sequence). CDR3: CASSLDYGYEQYF. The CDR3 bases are TGTGCCAGCAGCTTAGATTACGGCTACGAGCAGTACTTC. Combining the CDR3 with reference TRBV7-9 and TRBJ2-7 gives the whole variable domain DTGVSQNPRHKITKRGQNVTFRCDPISEHNRLYWYRQTLGQGPEFLTYFQNEAQLEKSRLLSDRFSAERPKGSFSTLEIQRTEQGDSAMYLCASSLDYGYEQYFGPGTRLTVT.

CDR3: CASIPSGRARTDTQYF. Here the CDR3 DNA reads TGTGCCAGCATACCTAGCGGGAGGGCTCGTACAGATACGCAGTATTTT. J is TRBJ2-3 and V is TRBV28; 12 bases fit TRBD2. Per the germline V gene, CDR1 is MDHEN and CDR2 is SYDVKM. The V and J ends lost 7 bases and 3 bases, in that order; junction bases with no gene match: 8. This CDR3 comprises 16 residues.

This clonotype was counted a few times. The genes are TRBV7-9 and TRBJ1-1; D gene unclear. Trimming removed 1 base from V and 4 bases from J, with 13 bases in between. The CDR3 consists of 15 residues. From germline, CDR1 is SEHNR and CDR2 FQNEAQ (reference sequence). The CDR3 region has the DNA TGTGCCAGCAGCTTAGGTCGCCTCGAGAGCACTGAAGCTTTCTTT. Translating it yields CASSLGRLESTEAFF.

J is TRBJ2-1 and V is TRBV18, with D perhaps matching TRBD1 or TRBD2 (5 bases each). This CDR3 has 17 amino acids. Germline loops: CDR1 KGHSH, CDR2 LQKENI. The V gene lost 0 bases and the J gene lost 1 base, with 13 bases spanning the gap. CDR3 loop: CASSPPYGGRSYNEQFF. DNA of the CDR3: TGTGCCAGCTCACCACCGTATGGGGGAAGGTCCTACAATGAGCAGTTCTTC.

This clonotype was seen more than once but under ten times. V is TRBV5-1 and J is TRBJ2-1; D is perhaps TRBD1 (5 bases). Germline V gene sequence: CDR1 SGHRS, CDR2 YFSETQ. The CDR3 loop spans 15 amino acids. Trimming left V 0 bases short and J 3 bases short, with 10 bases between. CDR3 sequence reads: CASSLAGLVYNEQFF. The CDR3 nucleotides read TGCGCCAGCAGCTTGGCAGGGTTAGTCTACAATGAGCAGTTCTTC.

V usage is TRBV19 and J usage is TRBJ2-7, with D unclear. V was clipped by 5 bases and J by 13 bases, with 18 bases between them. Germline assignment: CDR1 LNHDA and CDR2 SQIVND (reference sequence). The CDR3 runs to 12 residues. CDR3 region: CASSPPGPNLYF. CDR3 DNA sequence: TGTGCCAGTAGTCCCCCTGGTCCCAATCTATACTTC.

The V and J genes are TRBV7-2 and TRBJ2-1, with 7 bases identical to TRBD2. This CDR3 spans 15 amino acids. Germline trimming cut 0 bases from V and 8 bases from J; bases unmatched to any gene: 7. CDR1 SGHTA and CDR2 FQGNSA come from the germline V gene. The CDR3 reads CASSLALGGTHEQFF. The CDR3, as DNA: TGTGCCAGCAGCTTAGCGCTGGGAGGGACGCATGAGCAGTTCTTC.

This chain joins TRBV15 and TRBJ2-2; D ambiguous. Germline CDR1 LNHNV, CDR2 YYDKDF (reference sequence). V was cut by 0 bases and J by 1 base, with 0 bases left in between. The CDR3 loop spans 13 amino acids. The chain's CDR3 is CATSRENTGELFF. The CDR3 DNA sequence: TGTGCCACCAGCAGAGAGAACACCGGGGAGCTGTTTTTT.

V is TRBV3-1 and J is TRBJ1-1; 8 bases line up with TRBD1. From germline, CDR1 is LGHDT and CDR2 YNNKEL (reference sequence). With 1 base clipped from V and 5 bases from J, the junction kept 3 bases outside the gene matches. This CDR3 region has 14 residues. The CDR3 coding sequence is TGTGCCAGCAGCCAAGTGACAGGGGCGACTGAAGCTTTCTTT. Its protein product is CASSQVTGATEAFF.